This T cell receptor (beta chain) was sequenced in a study of T-cell memory formation after mild COVID-19. As for the study in general: Most TCR clusters belonged to a single donor.

Per the germline V gene, CDR1 is DFQATT and CDR2 is SNEGSKA (reference sequence). The V segment lost 1 base and the J segment 7 bases; nucleotides outside the gene matches: 9. The CDR3 extends over 16 amino acids. General observations from the study: The appearance of some responding clones in pre-infection memory suggested that cross-reactive memory joined. CD4+ contracting clones were found mainly in CM and EM, and CD8+ ones in EMRA.

In regard to this clonotype: Its target is not known.

5'RACE with constant-segment primers yielded barcoded, UMI-tagged TCR alpha and TCR beta cDNA libraries. Each CDR3 protein gets one entry after TCRdb re-called the 5' RACE reads with MiXCR. The sample consists of around 340,000 distinct CDR3 sequences, over 20% of them appearing once. This receptor was obtained from an adult woman who had mild COVID-19 (a few samples of this study predate the infection). Cell type and time point are not known. The chain joins TRBV20-1 to TRBJ1-6; 8 bases are shared with TRBD1. Sample: PBMCs or a T cell subset sorted from them (not recorded which). CDR3 DNA sequence: TGCAGTGCTAGAGTTCACAGGGGGAGACCCAATTCACCCCTCCACTTT. This encodes CSARVHRGRPNSPLHF.